This T cell receptor (beta chain) was identified during a study of STAT5B mutations in CD4+ large granular lymphocyte leukemia. Study information: Among healthy donors, a particular HLA allele went with more CDR3 'QG' motifs.

As regards this clone: Its target is not known.

Germline V gene lookup returns CDR1 MNHNY and CDR2 SVGAGI (reference sequence). Trimming removed 2 bases at V and 4 bases at J, with 9 bases between. This CDR3 is built from 13 residues. The survey-level immunoSEQ assay was used. Measured with immunoSEQ multiplex PCR; TCRdb has only the in-frame clones, and not every one. The repertoire consists of 30,000 to 40,000 clones, with approximately 85% occurring once and the leading ten covering 1% to 1.5%. The study, taken as a whole, reports: CD4-sorted patient repertoires seemed more clonal than healthy CD4+ repertoires.

Input material: CD4+ T cells from blood buffy coats. This TCR was recovered from a human donor in good health. The J gene is TRBJ2-7, the V gene TRBV6-6; no reliable D call. DNA of the CDR3: TGTGCCAGCAGTTACCCATCCACGTACGAGCAGTACTTC. It codes for CASSYPSTYEQYF.